The present entry profiles one T cell receptor (beta chain) with its context. Per the original data handling: Researchers report that nucleated cell counts were estimated from reference gene primer amplification. Libraries were prepared by immunoSEQ multiplex PCR; TCRdb keeps only in-frame clonotypes and omits some of them. The DNA gave D and trimming, while V, J and clone size come from that table. Of about 370,000 clones in the sample, 80% to 90% were seen once. These data are taken from a study of blood T cell repertoires in COVID-19. For the study at large: The cDNA or gDNA used as material had been derived from T cells, B-cell-depleted T cells, or PBMCs.

Cohort assignment relied on participant-reported clinical history. Donors in Cohort 3 counted as recovered after two negative PCRs, clearance, or symptom resolution. Germline V CDR1 and CDR2: SEHNR, FQNEAQ (reference sequence). The CDR3 extends over 15 amino acids. Trimming shortened V by 1 base and J by 7 bases, and 11 bases separated the two germline ends. This TCR derives from a man aged 18 to 29 who had recovered from COVID-19. V gene TRBV7-9 combines with J gene TRBJ1-6; no clear D. Source material: PBMCs or T cells enriched from blood (not recorded which). The CDR3 DNA follows: TGTGCCAGCAGCTTAGGCCCGGCGGAGAATTCACCCCTCCACTTT. It yields the protein CASSLGPAENSPLHF.